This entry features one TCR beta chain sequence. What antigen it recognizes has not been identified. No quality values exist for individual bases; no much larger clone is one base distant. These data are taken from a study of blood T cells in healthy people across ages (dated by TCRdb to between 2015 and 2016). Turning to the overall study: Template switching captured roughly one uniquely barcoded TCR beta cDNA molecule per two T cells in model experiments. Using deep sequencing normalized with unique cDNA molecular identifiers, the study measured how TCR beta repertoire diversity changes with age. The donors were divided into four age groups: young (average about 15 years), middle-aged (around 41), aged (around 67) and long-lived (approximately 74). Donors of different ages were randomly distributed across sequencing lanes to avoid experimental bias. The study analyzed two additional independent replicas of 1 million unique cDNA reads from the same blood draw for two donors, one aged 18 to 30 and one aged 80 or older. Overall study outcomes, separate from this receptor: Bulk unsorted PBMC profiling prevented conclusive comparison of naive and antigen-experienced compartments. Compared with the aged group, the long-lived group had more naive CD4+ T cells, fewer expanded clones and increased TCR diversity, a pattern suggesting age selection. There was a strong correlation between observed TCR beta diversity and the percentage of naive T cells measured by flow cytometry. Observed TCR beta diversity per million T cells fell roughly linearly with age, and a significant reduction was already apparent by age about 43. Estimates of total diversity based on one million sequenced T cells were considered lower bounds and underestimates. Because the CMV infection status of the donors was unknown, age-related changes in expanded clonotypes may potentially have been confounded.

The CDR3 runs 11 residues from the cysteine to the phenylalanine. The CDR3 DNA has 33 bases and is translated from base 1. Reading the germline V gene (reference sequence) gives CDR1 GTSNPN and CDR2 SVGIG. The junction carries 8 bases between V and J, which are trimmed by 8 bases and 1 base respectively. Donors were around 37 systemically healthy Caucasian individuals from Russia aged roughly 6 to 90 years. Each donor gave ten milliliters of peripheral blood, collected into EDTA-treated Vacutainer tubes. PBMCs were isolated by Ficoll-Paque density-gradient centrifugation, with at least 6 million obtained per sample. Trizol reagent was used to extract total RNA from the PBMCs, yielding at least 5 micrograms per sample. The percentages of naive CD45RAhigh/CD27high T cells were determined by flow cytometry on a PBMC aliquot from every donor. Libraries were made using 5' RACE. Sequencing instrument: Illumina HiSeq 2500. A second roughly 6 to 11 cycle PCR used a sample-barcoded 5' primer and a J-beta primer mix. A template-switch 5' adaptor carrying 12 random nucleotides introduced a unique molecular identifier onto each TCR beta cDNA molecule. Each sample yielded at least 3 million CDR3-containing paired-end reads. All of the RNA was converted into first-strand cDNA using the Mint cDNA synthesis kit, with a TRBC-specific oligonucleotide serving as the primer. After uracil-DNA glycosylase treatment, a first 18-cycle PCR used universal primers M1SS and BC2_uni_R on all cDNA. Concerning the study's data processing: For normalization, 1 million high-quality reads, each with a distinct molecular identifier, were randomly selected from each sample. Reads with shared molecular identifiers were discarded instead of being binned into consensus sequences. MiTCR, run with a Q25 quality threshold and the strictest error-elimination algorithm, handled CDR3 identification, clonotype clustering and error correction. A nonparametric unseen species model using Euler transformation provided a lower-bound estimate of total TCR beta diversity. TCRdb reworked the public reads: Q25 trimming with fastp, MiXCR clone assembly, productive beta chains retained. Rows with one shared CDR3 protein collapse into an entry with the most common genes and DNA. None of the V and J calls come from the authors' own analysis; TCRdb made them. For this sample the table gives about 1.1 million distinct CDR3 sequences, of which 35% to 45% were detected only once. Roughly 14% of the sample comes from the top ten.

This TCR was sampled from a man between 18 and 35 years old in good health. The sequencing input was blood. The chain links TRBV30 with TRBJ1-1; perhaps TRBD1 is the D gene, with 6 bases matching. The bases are TGTGCCGTACAGGGGAACACTGAAGCTTTCTTT. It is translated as CAVQGNTEAFF.